The TCR beta chain under discussion was sequenced for a study of early T cells in non-severe SARS-CoV-2 infection. Study observations and caveats: Matching with VDJdb favored anti-spike CD8 responses (missing private and CD4 specificities).

This clonotype was found a few times. Its specificity is unknown. Unique molecular identifiers tagged individual cDNA molecules. TCRdb processed the 5' RACE reads anew with MiXCR; each CDR3 protein has one entry. The sample contains 50,000 to 75,000 distinct CDR3 sequences, more than 10% of which appear only once. The germline V gene has CDR1 SGHDT and CDR2 YYEEEE. The V and J ends lost 2 bases and 5 bases, in that order; junction bases with no gene match: 10. There are 16 residues in the CDR3. The TCR originated in an adult who was a healthcare worker with PCR-confirmed SARS-CoV-2 infection or an uninfected control (not recorded which). The donor label of this sample is uncertain. Sequences were derived from whole blood, sampled at baseline. This sequence joins TRBV5-6 and TRBJ1-5, with 7 positions matching TRBD1. The CDR3 protein is CASSFWSLGQHQPQHF. CDR3 nucleotides: TGTGCCAGCAGCTTTTGGAGCCTGGGACAGCATCAGCCCCAGCATTTT. Looking up the rest from reference TRBV5-6 and TRBJ1-5 gives the full variable domain: DAGVTQSPTHLIKTRGQQVTLRCSPKSGHDTVSWYQQALGQGPQFIFQYYEEEERQRGNFPDRFSGHQFPNYSSELNVNALLLGDSALYLCASSFWSLGQHQPQHFGDGTRLSIL.